This record covers a single T cell receptor (beta chain). One end of the junction is discordant with germline, which a read error may explain. The data stem from a study of blood T cell repertoires in COVID-19. The overall study: Samples taken during acute and convalescent COVID-19 were collected in the United States, Italy and Spain.

Per the original data handling: Reference gene primer amplification gave nucleated cell count estimates. Using immunoSEQ multiplex PCR, the repertoire was profiled, and TCRdb retains in-frame clones only, with some absent. V and J calls and clone size are copied from that table; D and trimming were computed from the DNA. The table records approximately 140,000 clones, about nine tenths of them present only once. In germline, CDR1 is MNHNS, CDR2 SASEGT. The CDR3 contains 14 residues. The chain couples TRBV6-1 to TRBJ2-7; 8 bases align to TRBD1. This sequence was found in a man over 45 with active or convalescent COVID-19. The source material was peripheral blood. The CDR3 loop reads CASSEGTGQVEKYF. Written as DNA, the CDR3 is TGTGCCAGCAGTGAGGGGACAGGTCAGGTCGAGAAGTACTTC.